The T cell receptor beta chain described here comes from a study of shared clonotypes between healthy human individuals. CD45RO-negative CD8 cells positively selected for CCR7 made up the naive population, which excluded terminally differentiated effector memory CD45RA+ cells. TCRdb's copy holds only in-frame clones and misses some; the assay was immunoSEQ multiplex PCR. The repertoire holds roughly 890,000 clones, with around 92% as singletons. The specimen was naive CD8+ T cells sorted from blood. The TCR comes from a man aged 30-40 years in good health.

DNA for the CDR3: TGTGCCAGCAGCGTAGAAGGGGGCGGGAAGCAGTACTTC. Translated, it gives CASSVEGGGKQYF. The chain has TRBV9 and TRBJ2-7; D is perhaps TRBD1 (7 bases). V lost 0 bases, J lost 8 bases, and 12 bases lay in between. The CDR3 consists of 13 residues. The germline gives CDR1 SGDLS, CDR2 YYNGEE.